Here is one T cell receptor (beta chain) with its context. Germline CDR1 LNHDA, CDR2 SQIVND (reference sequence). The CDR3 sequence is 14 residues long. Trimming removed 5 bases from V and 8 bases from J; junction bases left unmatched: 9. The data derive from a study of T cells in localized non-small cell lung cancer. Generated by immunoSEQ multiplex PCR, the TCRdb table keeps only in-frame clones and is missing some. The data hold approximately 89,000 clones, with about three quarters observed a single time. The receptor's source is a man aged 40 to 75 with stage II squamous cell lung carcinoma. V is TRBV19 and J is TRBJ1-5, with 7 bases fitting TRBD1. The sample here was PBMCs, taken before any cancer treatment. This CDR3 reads CASSSPTGIEPQHF. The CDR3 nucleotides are TGTGCCAGTAGTTCCCCGACAGGGATAGAGCCCCAGCATTTT.